The 7 T cell receptor beta chains reported below all come from one sample, sequenced in a study of Graves' ophthalmopathy and Graves' hyperthyroidism. Amplification of the TCR beta CDR3 regions used RNA transcripts (as template). The first round was an RT-PCR with HTBI primers, and the second round was a multiplex PCR. TCRdb independently ran MiXCR on the multiplex PCR reads; one entry per CDR3 protein. Of a few hundred thousand distinct CDR3 sequences in the sample, about 35% were seen once. Sequenced sample: peripheral blood or thyroid tissue (not recorded which). Receptors were obtained from an adult man with Graves' hyperthyroidism.

As regards this clonotype: This may be a read error: a much more frequent sequence differs by one nucleotide. The gene calls are TRBV7-9 and TRBJ2-2; tentatively, D is TRBD1 (6 bases). Trimming shortened V by 0 bases and J by 10 bases, and 18 bases separated the two germline ends. The CDR3 is 16 amino acids. Germline assignment: CDR1 SEHNR and CDR2 FQNEAQ (reference sequence). The CDR3 region is CASSLAGLNRVLELFF. In nucleotides, the CDR3 is TGTGCCAGCAGCTTAGCCGGCCTCAACAGGGTCCTGGAGCTGTTTTTT.

This chain joins TRBV24-1 and TRBJ1-2; D ambiguous. CDR1 is KGHDR, CDR2 SFDVKD, per germline. The length of the CDR3 is 14 residues. Trimming took off 5 bases at V and 4 bases at J, with 13 bases between the two ends. The CDR3 nucleotides are TGTGCCACCAGTGCTTCGGGCCACACCTATGGCTACACCTTC. Its protein is CATSASGHTYGYTF.

The chain recombines TRBV25-1 with TRBJ1-2, with D possibly matching TRBD1 (6 bases). Germline V CDR1 and CDR2: MGHDK, SYGVNS. The CDR3 runs 13 residues. Trimming shortened V by 7 bases and J by 2 bases, and 11 bases separated the two germline ends. CDR3 loop: CASTGTPNYGYTF. In DNA, the CDR3 is TGTGCCAGCACCGGGACACCAAACTATGGCTACACCTTC.

As regards this clonotype: The CDR3 carries no conserved terminal phenylalanine or tryptophan, so it likely arises from a read error. Because the CDR3's place on the DNA is in doubt, the DNA is left out and the CDR3 is given as listed by TCRdb. J is TRBJ2-5 and V is TRBV7-9; the table assigns TRBD1, which was not confirmed against the DNA. Germline CDR1 reads SEHNR; CDR2 reads FQNEAQ (reference sequence). Both ends counted, the CDR3 spans 10 residues. CDR3 sequence: CASSFDPEGL.

This clonotype was seen many times. This sequence joins TRBV7-9 and TRBJ1-5, with 10 bases matching TRBD1. CDR3 length: 14 residues. V lost 6 bases, J lost 5 bases, and 4 bases stayed unmatched. In germline, CDR1 is SEHNR, CDR2 FQNEAQ (reference sequence). DNA of the CDR3: TGTGCCAGCAGTACCGGGACAGGGGATCAGCCCCAGCATTTT. It encodes CASSTGTGDQPQHF.

The chain uses TRBV9 and TRBJ1-1; D is unclear. The CDR3 spans 14 residues. Germline V gene data show CDR1 as SGDLS and CDR2 as YYNGEE. V gave up 4 bases and J gave up 2 bases, with 12 bases separating them. The CDR3 nucleotides are TGTGCCAGCAGCCGCAGACGGGAAAACACTGAAGCTTTCTTT. It encodes CASSRRRENTEAFF.

This clonotype was detected ten times or more. This sequence joins TRBV5-8 and TRBJ2-5, with a tentative D call TRBD1 (5 bases). Germline CDR1 SGHTS, CDR2 YDEGEE. The V and J ends lost 1 base and 3 bases respectively, with 16 bases between them. This CDR3 has 16 residues. The CDR3 loop reads CASSLIRQGGEETQYF. Here the CDR3 DNA reads TGTGCCAGCAGCTTGATCAGGCAGGGTGGGGAAGAGACCCAGTACTTC.